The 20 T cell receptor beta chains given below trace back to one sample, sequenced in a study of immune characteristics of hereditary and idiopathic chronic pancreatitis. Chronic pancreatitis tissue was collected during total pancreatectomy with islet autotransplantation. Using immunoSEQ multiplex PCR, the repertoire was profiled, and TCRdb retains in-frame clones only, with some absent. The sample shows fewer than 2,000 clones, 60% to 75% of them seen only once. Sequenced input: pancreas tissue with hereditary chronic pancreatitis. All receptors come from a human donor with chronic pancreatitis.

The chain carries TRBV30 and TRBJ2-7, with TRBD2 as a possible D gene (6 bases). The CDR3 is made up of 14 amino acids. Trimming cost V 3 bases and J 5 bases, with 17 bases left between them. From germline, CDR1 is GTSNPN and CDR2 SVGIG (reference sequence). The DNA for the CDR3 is TGTGCCTGGAGGGGTGGGCGGGAAGAGAACGAGCAGTACTTC. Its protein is CAWRGGREENEQYF.

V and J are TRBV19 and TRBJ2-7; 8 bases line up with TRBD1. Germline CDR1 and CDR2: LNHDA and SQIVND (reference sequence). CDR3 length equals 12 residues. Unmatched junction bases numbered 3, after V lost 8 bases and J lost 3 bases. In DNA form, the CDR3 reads TGTGCCAGTGGAGGACAGGGCTACGAGCAGTACTTC. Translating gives CASGGQGYEQYF.

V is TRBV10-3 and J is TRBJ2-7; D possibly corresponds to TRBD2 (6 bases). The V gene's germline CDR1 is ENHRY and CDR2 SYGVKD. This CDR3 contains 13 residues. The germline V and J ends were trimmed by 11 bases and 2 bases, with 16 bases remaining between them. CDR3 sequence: CASFEGGTYEQYF. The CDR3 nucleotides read TGTGCCTCCTTCGAGGGAGGAACCTACGAGCAGTACTTC.

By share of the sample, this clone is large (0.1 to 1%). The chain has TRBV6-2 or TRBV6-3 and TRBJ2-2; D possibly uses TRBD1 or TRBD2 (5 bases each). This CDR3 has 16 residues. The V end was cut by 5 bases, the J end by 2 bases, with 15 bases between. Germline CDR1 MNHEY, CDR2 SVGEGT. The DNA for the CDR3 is TGTGCCAGCAGTAAAGGGACCTCCCTTAACACCGGGGAGCTGTTTTTT. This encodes CASSKGTSLNTGELFF.

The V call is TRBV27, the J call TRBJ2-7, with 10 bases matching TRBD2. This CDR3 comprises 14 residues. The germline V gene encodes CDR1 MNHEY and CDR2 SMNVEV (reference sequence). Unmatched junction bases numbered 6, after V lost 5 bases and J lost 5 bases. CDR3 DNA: TGTGCCAGCAGTCCTAGCGGGAGAGGGCACGAGCAGTACTTC. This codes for CASSPSGRGHEQYF.

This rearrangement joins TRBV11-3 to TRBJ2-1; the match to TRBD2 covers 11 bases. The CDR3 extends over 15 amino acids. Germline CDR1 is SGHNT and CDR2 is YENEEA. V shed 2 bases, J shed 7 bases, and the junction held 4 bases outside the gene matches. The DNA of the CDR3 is TGTGCCAGCAGCTTACTAGCGGGAGGTTTTAATGAGCAGTTCTTC. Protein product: CASSLLAGGFNEQFF.

The CDR3 bases are TGTGCCAGTAGTCAACCGGGACACCCCGTGGAGTTCTTC. The encoded protein is CASSQPGHPVEFF. This chain connects TRBV19 to TRBJ2-1, with D possibly TRBD1 on 6 matching bases. This CDR3 region has 13 residues. Germline lookup yields CDR1 LNHDA and CDR2 SQIVND (reference sequence). The ends were cut back, 5 bases at V and 14 bases at J, with 19 bases in the middle.

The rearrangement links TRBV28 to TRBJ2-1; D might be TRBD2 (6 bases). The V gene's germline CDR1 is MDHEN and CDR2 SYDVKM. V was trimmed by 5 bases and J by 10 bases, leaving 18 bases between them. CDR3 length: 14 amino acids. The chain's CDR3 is CASSGPETRGEQFF. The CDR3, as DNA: TGTGCCAGCAGTGGACCCGAGACTAGAGGGGAGCAGTTCTTC.

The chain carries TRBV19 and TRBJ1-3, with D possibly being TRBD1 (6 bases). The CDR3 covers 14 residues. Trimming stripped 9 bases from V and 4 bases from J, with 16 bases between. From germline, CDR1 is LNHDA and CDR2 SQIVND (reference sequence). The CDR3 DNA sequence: TGTGCCAGCGGGGGCGCGGTGGACGGAAACACCATATATTTT. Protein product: CASGGAVDGNTIYF.

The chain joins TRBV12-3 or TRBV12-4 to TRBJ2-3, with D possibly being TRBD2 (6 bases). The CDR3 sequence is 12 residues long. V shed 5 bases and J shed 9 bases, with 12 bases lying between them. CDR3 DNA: TGTGCCAGCAGTCTCGTAGCGGAAACGCAGTATTTT. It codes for CASSLVAETQYF.

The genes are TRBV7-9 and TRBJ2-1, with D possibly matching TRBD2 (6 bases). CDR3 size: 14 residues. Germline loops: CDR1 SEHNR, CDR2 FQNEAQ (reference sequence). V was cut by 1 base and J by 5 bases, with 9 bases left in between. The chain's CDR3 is CASSLERTNNEQFF. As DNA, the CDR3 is TGTGCCAGCAGCTTAGAGAGGACTAACAATGAGCAGTTCTTC. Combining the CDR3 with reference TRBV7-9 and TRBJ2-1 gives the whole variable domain DTGVSQNPRHKITKRGQNVTFRCDPISEHNRLYWYRQTLGQGPEFLTYFQNEAQLEKSRLLSDRFSAERPKGSFSTLEIQRTEQGDSAMYLCASSLERTNNEQFFGPGTRLTVL.

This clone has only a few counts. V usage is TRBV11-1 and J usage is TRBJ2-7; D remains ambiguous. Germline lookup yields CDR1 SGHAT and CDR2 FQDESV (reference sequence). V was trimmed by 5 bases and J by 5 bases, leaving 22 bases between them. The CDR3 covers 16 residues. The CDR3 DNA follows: TGTGCCAGCAGCCGACCCCACCCACGGGTGCAGAACGAGCAGTACTTC. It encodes CASSRPHPRVQNEQYF.

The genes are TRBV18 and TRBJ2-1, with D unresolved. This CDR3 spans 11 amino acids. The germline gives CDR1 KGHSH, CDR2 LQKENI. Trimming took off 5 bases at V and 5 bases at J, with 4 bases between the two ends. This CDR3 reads CASSADNEQFF. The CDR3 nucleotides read TGTGCCAGCTCAGCAGACAATGAGCAGTTCTTC.

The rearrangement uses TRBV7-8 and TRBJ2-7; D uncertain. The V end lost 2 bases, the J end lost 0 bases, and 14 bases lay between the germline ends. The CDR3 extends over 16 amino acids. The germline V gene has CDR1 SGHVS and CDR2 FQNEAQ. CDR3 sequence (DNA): TGTGCCAGCAGCTTATTTGCCCGCGGTAGCTCCTACGAGCAGTACTTC. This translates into CASSLFARGSSYEQYF.

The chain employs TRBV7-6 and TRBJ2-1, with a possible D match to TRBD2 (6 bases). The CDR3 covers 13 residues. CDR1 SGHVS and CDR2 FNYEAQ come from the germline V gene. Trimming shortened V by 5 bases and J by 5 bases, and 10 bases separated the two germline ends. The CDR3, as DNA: TGTGCCAGCAGCGAAGGAGGGCACAATGAGCAGTTCTTC. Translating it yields CASSEGGHNEQFF.

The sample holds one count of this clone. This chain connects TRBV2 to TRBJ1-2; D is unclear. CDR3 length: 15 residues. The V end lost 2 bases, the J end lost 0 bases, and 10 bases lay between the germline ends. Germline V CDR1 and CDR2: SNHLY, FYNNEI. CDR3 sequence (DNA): TGTGCCAGCAGTGAATTTCCGACATCTAACTATGGCTACACCTTC. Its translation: CASSEFPTSNYGYTF.

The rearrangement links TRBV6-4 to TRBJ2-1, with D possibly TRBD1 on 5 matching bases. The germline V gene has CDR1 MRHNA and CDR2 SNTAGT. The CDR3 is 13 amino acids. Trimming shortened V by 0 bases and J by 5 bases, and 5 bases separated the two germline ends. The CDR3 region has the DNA TGTGCCAGCAGTGACTCGGACAACAATGAGCAGTTCTTC. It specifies CASSDSDNNEQFF.

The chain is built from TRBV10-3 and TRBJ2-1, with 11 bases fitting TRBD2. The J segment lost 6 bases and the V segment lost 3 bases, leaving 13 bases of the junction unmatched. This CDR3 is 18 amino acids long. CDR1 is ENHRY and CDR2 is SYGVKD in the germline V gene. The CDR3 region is CAISDGFTSGRGSNEQFF. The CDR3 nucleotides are TGTGCCATCAGTGATGGGTTTACTAGCGGGAGAGGTAGCAATGAGCAGTTCTTC.

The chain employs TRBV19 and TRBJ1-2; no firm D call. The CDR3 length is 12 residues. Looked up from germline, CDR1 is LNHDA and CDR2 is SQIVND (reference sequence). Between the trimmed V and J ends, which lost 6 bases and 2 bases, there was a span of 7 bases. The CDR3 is CASSAANYGYTF. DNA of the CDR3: TGTGCCAGTAGCGCGGCGAACTATGGCTACACCTTC.

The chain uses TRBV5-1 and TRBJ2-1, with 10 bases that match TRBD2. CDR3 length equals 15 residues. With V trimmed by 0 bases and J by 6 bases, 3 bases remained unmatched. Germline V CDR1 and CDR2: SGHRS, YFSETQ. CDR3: CASSLDLAGVNEQFF. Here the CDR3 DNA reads TGCGCCAGCAGCTTGGACCTAGCGGGAGTCAATGAGCAGTTCTTC.